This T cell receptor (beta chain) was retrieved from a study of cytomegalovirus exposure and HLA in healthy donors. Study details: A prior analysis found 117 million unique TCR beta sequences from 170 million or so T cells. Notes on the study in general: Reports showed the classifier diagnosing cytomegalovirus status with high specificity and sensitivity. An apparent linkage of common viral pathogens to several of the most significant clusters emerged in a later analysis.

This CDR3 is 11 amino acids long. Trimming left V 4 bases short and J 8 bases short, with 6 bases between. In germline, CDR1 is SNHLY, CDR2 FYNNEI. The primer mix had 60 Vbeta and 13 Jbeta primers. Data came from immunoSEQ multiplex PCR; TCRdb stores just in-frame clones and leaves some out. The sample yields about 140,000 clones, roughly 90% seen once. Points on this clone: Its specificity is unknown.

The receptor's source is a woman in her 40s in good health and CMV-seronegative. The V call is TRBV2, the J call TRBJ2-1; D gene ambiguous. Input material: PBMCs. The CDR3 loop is CASSARDEQFF. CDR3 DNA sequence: TGTGCCAGCAGTGCTAGAGATGAGCAGTTCTTC.